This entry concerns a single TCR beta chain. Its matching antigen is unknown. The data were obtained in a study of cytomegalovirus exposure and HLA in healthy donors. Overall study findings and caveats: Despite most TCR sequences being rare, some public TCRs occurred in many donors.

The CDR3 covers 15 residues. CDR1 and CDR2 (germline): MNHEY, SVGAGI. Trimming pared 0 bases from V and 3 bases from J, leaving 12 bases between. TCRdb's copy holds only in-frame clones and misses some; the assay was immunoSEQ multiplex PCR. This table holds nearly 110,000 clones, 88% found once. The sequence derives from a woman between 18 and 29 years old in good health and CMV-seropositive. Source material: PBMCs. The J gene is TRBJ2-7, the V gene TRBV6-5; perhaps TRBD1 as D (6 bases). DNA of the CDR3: TGTGCCAGCAGTTACTCACAGGGAGAAGGCTACGAGCAGTACTTC. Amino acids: CASSYSQGEGYEQYF.